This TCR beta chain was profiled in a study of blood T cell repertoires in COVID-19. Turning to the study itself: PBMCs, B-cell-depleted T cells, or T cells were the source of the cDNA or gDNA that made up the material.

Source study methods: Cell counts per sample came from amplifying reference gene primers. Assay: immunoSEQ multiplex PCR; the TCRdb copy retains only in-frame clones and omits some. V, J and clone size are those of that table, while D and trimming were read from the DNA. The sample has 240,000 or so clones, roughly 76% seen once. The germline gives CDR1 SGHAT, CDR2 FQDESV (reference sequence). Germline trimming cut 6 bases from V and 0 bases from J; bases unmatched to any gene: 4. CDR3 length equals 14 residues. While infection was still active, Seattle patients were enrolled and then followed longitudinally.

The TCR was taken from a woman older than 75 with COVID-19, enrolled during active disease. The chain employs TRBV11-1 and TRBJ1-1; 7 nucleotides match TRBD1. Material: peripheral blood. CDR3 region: CASREGQLNTEAFF. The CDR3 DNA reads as TGTGCCAGCAGGGAGGGACAGCTGAACACTGAAGCTTTCTTT.